This TCR beta chain was captured in a study of response to subunit inactivated influenza vaccine listed by TCRdb under 2018. Concerning the study at large: To follow how T cells responded to a trivalent subunit inactivated influenza vaccine, the researchers relied on deep quantitative profiling of the T cell receptor repertoire.

This clonotype was found a few times. It has no known antigen specificity. Within one base of it there is no much larger clone, and no base qualities were kept. Library construction relied on RT-PCR. TCRdb names Illumina HiSeq 2500 as the instrument used. TCRdb took the public reads, trimmed them with fastp at Q25, ran MiXCR for clone calling and kept in-frame beta chains. Each entry merges the rows of one CDR3 protein and shows their most common DNA and genes. The sample table holds more than 450,000 distinct CDR3 sequences, of which 7.5% to 8.5% were seen once. The ten largest clones represent 10% to 15% of the sample. Summary of the overall study and its limitations: The authors proposed that each seasonal influenza vaccination may bring in only a limited number of new T cells.

Trimming takes 1 base off V and 12 bases off J; junction bases not matched to a gene: 9. CDR1 SEHNR and CDR2 FQNEAQ are derived from the germline V gene (reference sequence). The CDR3 numbers 14 residues from cysteine through phenylalanine. This entry keeps only the CDR3 DNA: 42 bases, framed from base 1. The sequencing used PBMCs from blood, collected around 25 months after vaccination. This chain joins TRBV7-9 to TRBJ1-1; TRBD1 fits 9 bases in the junction. This sequence was found in a man aged 50 to 75 who received an inactivated influenza vaccine. Donor details come from another sample of the same person, matched by shared clones. The DNA sequence follows: TGTGCCAGCAGCTTAGAACTCAGAGGACAGGGGCCTTTCTTT. It translates to CASSLELRGQGPFF.